This paragraph reports one T cell receptor beta chain. Its specificity is not known. J lost 3 bases, V lost 0 bases, and 3 bases had no gene match. CDR1 and CDR2 from the germline V gene are SQVTM and ANQGSEA. The CDR3 spans 14 residues. This sample was taken from a study of CD8 T cells in ankylosing spondylitis. Points from the study as a whole: Ankylosing spondylitis blood appeared to be characterized by a TCR beta motif of under 10 highly homologous variants. Significant enrichment of disease-linked clones was reportedly seen in matched ankylosing spondylitis synovial fluid.

TCRdb ran MiXCR on the 5' RACE reads and lists one entry per CDR3 protein. Of about 750,000 distinct CDR3 sequences listed, 15% to 20% are singletons. The chain carries TRBV29-1 and TRBJ1-1; 8 bases map to TRBD1. Sequencing input: blood, either unsorted or a sorted T cell fraction (not recorded which). The sequence was collected from a male donor with ankylosing spondylitis. CDR3 DNA sequence: TGCAGCGTTGAAGACCAGACAGGGGACACTGAAGCTTTCTTT. Amino acid sequence: CSVEDQTGDTEAFF.